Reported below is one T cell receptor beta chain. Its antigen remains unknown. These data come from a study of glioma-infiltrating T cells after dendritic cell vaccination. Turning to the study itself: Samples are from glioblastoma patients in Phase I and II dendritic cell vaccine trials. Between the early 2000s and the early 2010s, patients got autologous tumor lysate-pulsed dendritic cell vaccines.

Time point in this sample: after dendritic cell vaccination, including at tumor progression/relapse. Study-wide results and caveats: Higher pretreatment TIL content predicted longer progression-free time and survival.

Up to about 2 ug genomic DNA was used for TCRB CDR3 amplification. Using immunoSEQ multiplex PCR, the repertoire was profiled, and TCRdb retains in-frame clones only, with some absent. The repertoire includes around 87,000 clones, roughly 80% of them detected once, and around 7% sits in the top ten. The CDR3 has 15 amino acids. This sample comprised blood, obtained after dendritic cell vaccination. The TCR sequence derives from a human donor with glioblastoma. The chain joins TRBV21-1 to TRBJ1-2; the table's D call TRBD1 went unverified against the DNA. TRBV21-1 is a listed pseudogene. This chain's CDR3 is CASSFRDIQDYGYTF. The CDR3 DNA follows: TGTGCCAGCAGCTTCAGGGACATCCAGGACTATGGCTACACCTTC.